This T cell receptor (beta chain) was obtained from a study of beta chain features in type 1 diabetes. Since all of the isolated RNA was reverse transcribed, expressed TCRB transcripts were what got sequenced. Some clones are missing from TCRdb's copy, which holds only in-frame ones; the method was immunoSEQ multiplex PCR. The data hold hundreds of thousands of clones, with around an eighth observed a single time. Trimming stripped 0 bases from V and 0 bases from J, with 14 bases between. The germline gives CDR1 SGDLS, CDR2 YYNGEE. The CDR3 runs 17 residues. A note on this clone: Antigen: not known.

General study results and limits: Across all four CD4+ subsets, people with type 1 diabetes showed modestly shorter TCRB CDR3s. Any role of HLA type in TCRB rearrangement remained unresolved here.

The TCR was taken from a man aged 18 to 35 with type 1 diabetes. The chain has TRBV9 and TRBJ2-3, with a possible D match to TRBD1 (6 bases). The sample was naive CD4+ T cells from blood. As DNA, the CDR3 is TGTGCCAGCAGCGTAGCCGGGACACTTATAAGCACAGATACGCAGTATTTT. Translation: CASSVAGTLISTDTQYF.